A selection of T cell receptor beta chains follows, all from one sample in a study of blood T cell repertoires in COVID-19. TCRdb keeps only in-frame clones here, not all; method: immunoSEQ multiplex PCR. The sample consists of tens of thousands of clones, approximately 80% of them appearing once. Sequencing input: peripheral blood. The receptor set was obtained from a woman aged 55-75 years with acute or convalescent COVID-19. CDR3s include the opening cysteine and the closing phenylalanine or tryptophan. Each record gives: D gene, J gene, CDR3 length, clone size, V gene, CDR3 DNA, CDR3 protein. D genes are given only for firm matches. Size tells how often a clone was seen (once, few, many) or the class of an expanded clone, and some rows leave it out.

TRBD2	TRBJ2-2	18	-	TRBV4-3	TGCGCCAGCAGCCAAGCGAACGATCTAGCGGGGGGGACCGGGGAGCTGTTTTTT	CASSQANDLAGGTGELFF
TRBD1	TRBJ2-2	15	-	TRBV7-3	TGTGCCAGCAGCTTAACAGGGGGCAGCACCGGGGAGCTGTTTTTT	CASSLTGGSTGELFF
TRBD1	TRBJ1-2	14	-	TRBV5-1	TGCGCCAGCAGCCCTGACAGGGTTATAGATGGCTACACCTTC	CASSPDRVIDGYTF
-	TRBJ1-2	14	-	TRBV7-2	TGTGCCAGCAGCTTAGACAGACAGAACTATGGCTACACCTTC	CASSLDRQNYGYTF
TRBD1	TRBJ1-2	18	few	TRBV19	TGTGCCAGTAGTATAAAAGCTACCGGACAGGAGGGAAACTATGGCTACACCTTC	CASSIKATGQEGNYGYTF
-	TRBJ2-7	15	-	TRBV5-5	TGTGCCAGCAGCTTGGCCGGAGGGGGCTACTACGAGCAGTACTTC	CASSLAGGGYYEQYF
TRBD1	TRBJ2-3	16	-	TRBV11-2	TGTGCCAGCAGCCCAAGGACAGGGGAAAGCACAGATACGCAGTATTTT	CASSPRTGESTDTQYF
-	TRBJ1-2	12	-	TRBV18	TGTGCCAGCTCACCCCCGGGAGGGGACTACACCTTC	CASSPPGGDYTF
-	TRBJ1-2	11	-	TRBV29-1	TGCAGCGTTGAAGTCAGCTATGGCTACACCTTC	CSVEVSYGYTF
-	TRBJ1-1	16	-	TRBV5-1	TGCGCCAGCAGCTTGGGGACTCCCGCTATGAACACTGAAGCTTTCTTT	CASSLGTPAMNTEAFF
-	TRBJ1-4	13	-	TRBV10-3	TGTGCCATCAGCCGAGACAGGAATGAAAAACTGTTTTTT	CAISRDRNEKLFF
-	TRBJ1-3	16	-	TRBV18	TGTGCCAGCTCACCAAAGGACAGTGACTCTGGAAACACCATATATTTT	CASSPKDSDSGNTIYF
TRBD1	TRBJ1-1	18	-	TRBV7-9	TGTGCCAGCAGCTTAGAAGGCAGGGGGCCGGCGTGGAACACTGAAGCTTTCTTT	CASSLEGRGPAWNTEAFF
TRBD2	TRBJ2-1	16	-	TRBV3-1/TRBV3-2	TGTGCCAGCAGCCAGGTTAGCGGGGGAACCTACAATGAGCAGTTCTTC	CASSQVSGGTYNEQFF
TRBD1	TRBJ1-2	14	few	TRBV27	TGTGCCAGCAGTAGATCCGGGACAGTTCCTGGCTACACCTTC	CASSRSGTVPGYTF
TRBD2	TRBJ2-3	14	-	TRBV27	TGTGCCAGCAGTTTAGGGAGGGGCACAGATACGCAGTATTTT	CASSLGRGTDTQYF
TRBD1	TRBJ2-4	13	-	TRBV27	TGTGCCAGCAGTGGACAGGGCAAAAACATTCAGTACTTC	CASSGQGKNIQYF
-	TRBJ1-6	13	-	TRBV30	TGTGCCTGGAGGTCAGGTTTTGATTCACCCCTCCACTTT	CAWRSGFDSPLHF
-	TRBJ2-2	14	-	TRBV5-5	TGTGCCAGCAGCTCCGGGGTTTTCACCGGGGAGCTGTTTTTT	CASSSGVFTGELFF
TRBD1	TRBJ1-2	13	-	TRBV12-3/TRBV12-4	TGTGCCAGCAGCTTAGACAGGGGTGTTGGCTACACCTTC	CASSLDRGVGYTF
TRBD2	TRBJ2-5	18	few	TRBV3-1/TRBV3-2	TGTGCCAGCAGCCTGCCAGGACTAGCGCCTATCATCCAAGAGACCCAGTACTTC	CASSLPGLAPIIQETQYF
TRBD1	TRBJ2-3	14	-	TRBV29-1	TGCAGCGGGGGACAGGGATTTAGCACAGATACGCAGTATTTT	CSGGQGFSTDTQYF